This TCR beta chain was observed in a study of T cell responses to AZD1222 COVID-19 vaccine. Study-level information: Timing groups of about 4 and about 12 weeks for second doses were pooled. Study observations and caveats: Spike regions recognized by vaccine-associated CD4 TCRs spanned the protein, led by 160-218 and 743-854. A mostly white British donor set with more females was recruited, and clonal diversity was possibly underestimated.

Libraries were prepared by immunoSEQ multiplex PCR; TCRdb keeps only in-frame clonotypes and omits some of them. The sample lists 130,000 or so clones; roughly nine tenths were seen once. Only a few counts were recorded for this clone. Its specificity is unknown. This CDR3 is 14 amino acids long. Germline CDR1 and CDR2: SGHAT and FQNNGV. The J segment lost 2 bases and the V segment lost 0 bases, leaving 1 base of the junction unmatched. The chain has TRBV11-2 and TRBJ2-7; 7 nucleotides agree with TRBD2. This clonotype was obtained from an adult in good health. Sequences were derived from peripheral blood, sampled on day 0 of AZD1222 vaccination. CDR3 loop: CASSLDRGAYEQYF. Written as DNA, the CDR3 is TGTGCCAGCAGCTTAGATCGGGGGGCCTACGAGCAGTACTTC. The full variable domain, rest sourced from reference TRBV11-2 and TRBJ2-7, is EAGVAQSPRYKIIEKRQSVAFWCNPISGHATLYWYQQILGQGPKLLIQFQNNGVVDDSQLPKDRFSAERLKGVDSTLKIQPAKLEDSAVYLCASSLDRGAYEQYFGPGTRLTVT.